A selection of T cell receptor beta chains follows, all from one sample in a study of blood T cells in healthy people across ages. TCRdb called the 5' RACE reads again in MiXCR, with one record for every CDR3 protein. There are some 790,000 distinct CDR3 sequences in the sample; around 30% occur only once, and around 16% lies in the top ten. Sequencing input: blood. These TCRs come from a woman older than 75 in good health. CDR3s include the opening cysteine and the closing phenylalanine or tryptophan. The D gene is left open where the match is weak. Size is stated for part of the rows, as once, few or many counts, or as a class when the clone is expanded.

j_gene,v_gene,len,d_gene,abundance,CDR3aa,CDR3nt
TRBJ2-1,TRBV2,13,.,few,CASSAGLTNEQFF,TGTGCCAGCAGTGCTGGACTAACTAATGAGCAGTTCTTC
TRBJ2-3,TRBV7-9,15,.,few,CASSQTGARTDTQYF,TGTGCCAGCAGCCAGACGGGGGCCCGCACAGATACGCAGTATTTT
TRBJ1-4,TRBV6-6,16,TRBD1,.,CASSYSRDRASEKLFF,TGTGCCAGCAGTTACTCGAGGGACAGGGCTAGCGAAAAACTGTTTTTT
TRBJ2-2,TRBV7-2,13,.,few,CASSFYRSGELFF,TGTGCCAGCAGCTTTTACCGGAGCGGGGAGCTGTTTTTT
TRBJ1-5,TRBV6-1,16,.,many,CASHRGPFYSNQPQHF,TGTGCCAGCCATCGCGGGCCCTTCTATAGCAATCAGCCCCAGCATTTT
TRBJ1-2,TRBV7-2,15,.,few,CTSSLRSGQTNDYTF,TGTACCAGCAGCTTAAGGTCGGGGCAGACCAATGACTACACCTTC
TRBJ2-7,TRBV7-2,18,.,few,CASSQAYLPLGSLYEQYF,TGTGCCAGCAGCCAAGCTTATTTGCCTTTGGGCAGTCTATACGAGCAGTACTTC
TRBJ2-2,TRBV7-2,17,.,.,CASSLAQGAAHTGELFF,TGTGCCAGCAGCTTAGCGCAGGGAGCGGCTCACACCGGGGAGCTGTTTTTT
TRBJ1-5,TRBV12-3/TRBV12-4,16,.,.,CASSFSRGKSNQPQHF,TGTGCCAGCAGTTTTTCCAGGGGAAAGAGCAATCAGCCCCAGCATTTT
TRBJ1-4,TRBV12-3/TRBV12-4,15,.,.,CASSSRIATNEKLFF,TGTGCCAGCAGTTCTCGCATTGCAACTAATGAAAAACTGTTTTTT
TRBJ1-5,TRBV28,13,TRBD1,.,CAAQTGGHQPQHF,TGTGCCGCTCAGACAGGGGGGCATCAGCCCCAGCATTTT
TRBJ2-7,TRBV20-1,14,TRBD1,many,CSARTGTGGYEQYF,TGCAGTGCTAGAACCGGGACAGGGGGCTACGAGCAGTACTTC
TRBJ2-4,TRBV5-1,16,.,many,CASSDSGGWAKNIQYF,TGCGCCAGCAGTGACTCAGGAGGTTGGGCCAAAAACATTCAGTACTTC
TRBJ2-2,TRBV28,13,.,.,CASGQPNTGELFF,TGTGCCAGCGGACAGCCGAACACCGGGGAGCTGTTTTTT
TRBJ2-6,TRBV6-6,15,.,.,CASSYRRDGANVLTF,TGTGCCAGCAGTTACAGGAGGGACGGGGCCAACGTCCTGACTTTC
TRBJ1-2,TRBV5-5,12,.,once,CASSLATGSLTF,TGTGCCAGCAGCTTGGCTACAGGGAGTCTCACCTTC
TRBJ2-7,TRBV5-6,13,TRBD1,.,CASSPQGADEQYF,TGTGCCAGCAGCCCACAGGGGGCGGACGAGCAGTACTTC
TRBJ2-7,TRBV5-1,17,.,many,CASSLTDSPYSSYEQYF,TGCGCCAGCAGCTTGACCGACAGCCCATATAGCTCCTACGAGCAGTACTTC
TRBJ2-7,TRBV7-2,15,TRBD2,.,CASSLEAGDYNEQYF,TGTGCCAGCAGCTTAGAGGCGGGGGACTACAATGAGCAGTACTTC
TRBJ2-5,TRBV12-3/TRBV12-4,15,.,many,CASSLVREGEETQYF,TGTGCCAGCAGTTTAGTAAGGGAGGGGGAGGAGACCCAGTACTTC
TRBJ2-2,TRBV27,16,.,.,CASKYTSWAGTGELFF,TGTGCCAGCAAGTACACTTCATGGGCTGGCACCGGGGAGCTGTTTTTT
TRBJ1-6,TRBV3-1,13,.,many,CASSQDGNSPLHF,TGTGCCAGCAGCCAAGATGGGAATTCACCCCTCCACTTT
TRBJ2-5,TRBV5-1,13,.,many,CASSLGRMETQYF,TGCGCCAGCAGCTTGGGTCGGATGGAGACCCAGTACTTC
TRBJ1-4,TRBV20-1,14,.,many,CSASVSSANEKLFF,TGCAGTGCTAGTGTCAGTTCGGCTAATGAAAAACTGTTTTTT
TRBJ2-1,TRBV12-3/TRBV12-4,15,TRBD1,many,CASSPRDREGNEQFF,TGTGCCAGCAGTCCCCGGGACAGGGAGGGCAATGAGCAGTTCTTC
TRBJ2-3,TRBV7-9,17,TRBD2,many,CASSPPRLAGKTDTQYF,TGTGCCAGCAGTCCCCCCAGACTAGCGGGGAAGACAGATACGCAGTATTTT
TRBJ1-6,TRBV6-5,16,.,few,CASTPDSSSYNSPLHF,TGTGCCAGCACCCCGGACTCAAGCTCCTATAATTCACCCCTCCACTTT
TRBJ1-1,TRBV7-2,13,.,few,CASSSGQNTETFF,TGTGCCAGCAGCTCCGGACAGAACACTGAAACTTTCTTT
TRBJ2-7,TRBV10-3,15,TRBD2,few,CAISDPSGGYNEQYF,TGTGCCATCAGTGACCCTAGCGGGGGGTACAACGAGCAGTACTTC
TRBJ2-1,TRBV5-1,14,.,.,CASRSLTGGNEQFF,TGCGCCAGCAGAAGCTTAACAGGTGGCAATGAGCAGTTCTTC
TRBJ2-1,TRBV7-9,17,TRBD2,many,CASSLAGTSGGKNEQFF,TGTGCCAGCAGCTTAGCGGGGACTAGCGGGGGGAAGAATGAGCAGTTCTTC
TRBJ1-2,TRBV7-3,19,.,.,CASSPQASGLASGSNGYTF,TGTGCCAGCAGCCCACAAGCAAGTGGACTGGCGAGTGGATCAAATGGCTACACCTTC